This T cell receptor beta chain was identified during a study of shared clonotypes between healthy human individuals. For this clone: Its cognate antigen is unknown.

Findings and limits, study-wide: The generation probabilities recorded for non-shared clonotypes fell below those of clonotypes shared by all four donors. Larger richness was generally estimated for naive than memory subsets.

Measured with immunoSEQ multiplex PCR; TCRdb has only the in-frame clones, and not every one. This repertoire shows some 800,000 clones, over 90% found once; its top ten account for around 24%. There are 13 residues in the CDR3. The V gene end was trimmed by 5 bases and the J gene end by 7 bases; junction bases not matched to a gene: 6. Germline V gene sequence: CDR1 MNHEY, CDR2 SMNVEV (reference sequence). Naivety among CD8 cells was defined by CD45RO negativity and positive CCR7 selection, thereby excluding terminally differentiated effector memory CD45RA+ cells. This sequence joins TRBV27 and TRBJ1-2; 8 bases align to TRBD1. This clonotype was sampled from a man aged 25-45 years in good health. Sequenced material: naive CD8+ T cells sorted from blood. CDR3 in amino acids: CASSNDRGLGYTF. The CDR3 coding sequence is TGTGCCAGCAGTAACGACAGGGGCCTTGGCTACACCTTC.